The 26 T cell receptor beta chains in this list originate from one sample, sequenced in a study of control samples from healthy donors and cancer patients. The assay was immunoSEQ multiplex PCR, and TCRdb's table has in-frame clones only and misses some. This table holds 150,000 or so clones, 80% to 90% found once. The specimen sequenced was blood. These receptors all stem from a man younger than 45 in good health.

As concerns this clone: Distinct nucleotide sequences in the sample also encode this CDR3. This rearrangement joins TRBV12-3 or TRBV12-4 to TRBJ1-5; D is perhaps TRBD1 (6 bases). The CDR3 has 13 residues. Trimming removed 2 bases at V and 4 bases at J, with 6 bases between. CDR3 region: CASSLRGNQPQHF. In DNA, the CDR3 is TGTGCCAGCAGTTTAAGGGGGAATCAGCCCCAGCATTTT.

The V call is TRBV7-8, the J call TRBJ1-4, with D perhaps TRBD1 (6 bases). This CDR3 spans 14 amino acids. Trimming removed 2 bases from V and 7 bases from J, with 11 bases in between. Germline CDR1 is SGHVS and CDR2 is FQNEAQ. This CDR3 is CASSLQGTGEKLFF. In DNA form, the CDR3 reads TGTGCCAGCAGCTTACAGGGGACGGGTGAAAAACTGTTTTTT.

CDR3 DNA sequence: TGTGCCATCAGTGGAGAGACAGGGACCAGGGATACGCAGTATTTT. It is translated as CAISGETGTRDTQYF. V and J are TRBV10-3 and TRBJ2-3; 7 bases align to TRBD1. The junction had 10 bases not matched to a gene; V was cut back by 4 bases and J by 6 bases. Germline V gene sequence: CDR1 ENHRY, CDR2 SYGVKD. The CDR3 is 15 residues long.

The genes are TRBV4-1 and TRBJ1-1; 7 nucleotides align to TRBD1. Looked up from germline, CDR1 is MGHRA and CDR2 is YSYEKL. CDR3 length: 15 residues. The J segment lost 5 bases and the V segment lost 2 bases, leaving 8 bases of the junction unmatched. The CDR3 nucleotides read TGCGCCAGCAGCCAAAGACAGGGTTTAGGTACTGAAGCTTTCTTT. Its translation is CASSQRQGLGTEAFF.

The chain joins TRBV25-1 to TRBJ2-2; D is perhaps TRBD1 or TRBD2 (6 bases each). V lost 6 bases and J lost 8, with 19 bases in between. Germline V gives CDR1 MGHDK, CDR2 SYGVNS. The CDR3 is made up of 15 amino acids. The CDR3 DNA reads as TGTGCCAGCAGCCCCGTAGGGGGGCGGTCGGGGGAGCTGTTTTTT. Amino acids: CASSPVGGRSGELFF.

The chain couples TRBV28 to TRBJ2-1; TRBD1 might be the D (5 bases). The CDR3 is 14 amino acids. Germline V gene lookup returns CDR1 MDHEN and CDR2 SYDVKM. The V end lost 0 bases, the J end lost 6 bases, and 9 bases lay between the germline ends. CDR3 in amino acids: CASSLWGRSNEQFF. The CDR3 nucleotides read TGTGCCAGCAGTTTATGGGGGCGGAGCAATGAGCAGTTCTTC.

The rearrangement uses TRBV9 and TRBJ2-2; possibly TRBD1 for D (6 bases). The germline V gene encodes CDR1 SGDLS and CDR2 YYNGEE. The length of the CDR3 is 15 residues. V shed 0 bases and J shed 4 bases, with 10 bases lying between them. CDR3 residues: CASSVGGQITGELFF. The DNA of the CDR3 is TGTGCCAGCAGCGTAGGGGGACAAATCACCGGGGAGCTGTTTTTT.

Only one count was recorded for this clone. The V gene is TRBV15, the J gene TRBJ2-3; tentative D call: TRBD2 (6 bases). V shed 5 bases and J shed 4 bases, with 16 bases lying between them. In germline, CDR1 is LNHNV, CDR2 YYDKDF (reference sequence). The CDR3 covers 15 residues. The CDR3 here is CATSDNQGGADTQYF. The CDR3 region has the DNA TGTGCCACCAGCGACAACCAGGGCGGGGCAGATACGCAGTATTTT.

The chain's CDR3 is CATQGLVGGELFF. CDR3 DNA sequence: TGTGCCACCCAGGGACTAGTAGGTGGGGAGCTGTTTTTT. The chain couples TRBV6-6 to TRBJ2-2, with TRBD2 matching over 8 bases. In germline, CDR1 is MNHNY, CDR2 SVGAGI (reference sequence). After removal of 10 bases from V and 8 bases from J, the junction contained 9 bases not matched to a gene. The CDR3 length is 13 residues.

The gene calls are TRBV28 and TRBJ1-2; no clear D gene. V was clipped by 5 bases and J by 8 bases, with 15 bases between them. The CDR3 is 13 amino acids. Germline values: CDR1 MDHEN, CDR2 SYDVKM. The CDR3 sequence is CASSVDRHRGYTF. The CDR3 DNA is TGTGCCAGCAGTGTAGATCGGCACCGCGGCTACACCTTC.

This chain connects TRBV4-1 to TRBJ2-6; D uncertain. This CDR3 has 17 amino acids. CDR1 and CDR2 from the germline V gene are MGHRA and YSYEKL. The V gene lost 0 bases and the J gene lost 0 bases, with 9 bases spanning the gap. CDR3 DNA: TGCGCCAGCAGCCAAGATCGGAGTTTCTCTGGGGCCAACGTCCTGACTTTC. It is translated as CASSQDRSFSGANVLTF.

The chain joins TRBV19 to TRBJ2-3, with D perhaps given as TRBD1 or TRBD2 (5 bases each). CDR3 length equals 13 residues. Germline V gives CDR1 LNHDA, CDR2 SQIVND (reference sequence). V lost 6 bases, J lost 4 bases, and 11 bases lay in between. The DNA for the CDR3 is TGTGCCAGTAGCCCAGGGAGCGCAGATACGCAGTATTTT. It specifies CASSPGSADTQYF.

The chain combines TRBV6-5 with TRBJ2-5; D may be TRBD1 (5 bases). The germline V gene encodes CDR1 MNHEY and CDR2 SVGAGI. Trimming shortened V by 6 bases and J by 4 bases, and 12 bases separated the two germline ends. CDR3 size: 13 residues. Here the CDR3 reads CASSADRRETQYF. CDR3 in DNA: TGTGCCAGCAGCGCAGACAGACGAGAGACCCAGTACTTC.

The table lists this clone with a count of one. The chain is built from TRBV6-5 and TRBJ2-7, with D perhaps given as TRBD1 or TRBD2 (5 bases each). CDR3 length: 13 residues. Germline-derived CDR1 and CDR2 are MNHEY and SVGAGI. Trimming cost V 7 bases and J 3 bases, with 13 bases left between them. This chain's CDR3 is CASTLGVIYEQYF. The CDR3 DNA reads TGTGCCAGCACGCTGGGGGTCATCTACGAGCAGTACTTC.

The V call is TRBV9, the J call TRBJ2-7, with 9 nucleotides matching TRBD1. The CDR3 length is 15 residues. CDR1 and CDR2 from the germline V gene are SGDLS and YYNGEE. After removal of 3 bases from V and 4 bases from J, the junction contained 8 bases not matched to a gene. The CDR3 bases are TGTGCCAGCAGCGGCTCCGGGACAGGGTCGTACGAGCAGTACTTC. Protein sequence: CASSGSGTGSYEQYF.

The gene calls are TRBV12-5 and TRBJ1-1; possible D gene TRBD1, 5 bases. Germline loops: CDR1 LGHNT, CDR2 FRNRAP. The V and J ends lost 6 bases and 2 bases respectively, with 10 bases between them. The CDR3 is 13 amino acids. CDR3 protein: CASGLGVNTEAFF. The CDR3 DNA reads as TGTGCTAGTGGACTGGGGGTTAACACTGAAGCTTTCTTT. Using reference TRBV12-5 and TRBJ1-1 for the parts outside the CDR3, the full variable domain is DARVTQTPRHKVTEMGQEVTMRCQPILGHNTVFWYRQTMMQGLELLAYFRNRAPLDDSGMPKDRFSAEMPDATLATLKIQPSEPRDSAVYFCASGLGVNTEAFFGQGTRLTVV.

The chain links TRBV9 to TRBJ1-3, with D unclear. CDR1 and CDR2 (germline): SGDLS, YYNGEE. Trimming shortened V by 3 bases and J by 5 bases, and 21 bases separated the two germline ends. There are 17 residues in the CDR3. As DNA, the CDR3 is TGTGCCAGCAGCGCCCTGGTCAACGCTCAATCCAGAAACACCATATATTTT. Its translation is CASSALVNAQSRNTIYF.

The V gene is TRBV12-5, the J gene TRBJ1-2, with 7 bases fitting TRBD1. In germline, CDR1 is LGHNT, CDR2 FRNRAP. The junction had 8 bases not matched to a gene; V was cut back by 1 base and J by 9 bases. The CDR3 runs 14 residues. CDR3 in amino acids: CASGLALGTASYTF. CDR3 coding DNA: TGTGCTAGTGGTTTGGCCCTCGGGACAGCAAGCTACACCTTC.

In nucleotides, the CDR3 is TGTGCCAGCAGCCAACCCGGGACTCCCTCCTACGAGCAGTACTTC. This gives the protein CASSQPGTPSYEQYF. V usage is TRBV3-1 (or the pseudogene TRBV3-2) and J usage is TRBJ2-7; TRBD2 might be the D (6 bases). Germline values: CDR1 LGHDT, CDR2 YNNKEL (reference sequence). There are 15 residues in the CDR3. V lost 2 bases to trimming and J lost 0 bases, with 11 bases between them.

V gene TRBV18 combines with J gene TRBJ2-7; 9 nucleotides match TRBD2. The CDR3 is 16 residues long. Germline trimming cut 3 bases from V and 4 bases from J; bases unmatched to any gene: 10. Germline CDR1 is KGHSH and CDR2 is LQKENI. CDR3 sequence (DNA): TGTGCCAGCTCACCCGACCTTAGCGGGGGATCTTACGAGCAGTACTTC. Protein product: CASSPDLSGGSYEQYF.

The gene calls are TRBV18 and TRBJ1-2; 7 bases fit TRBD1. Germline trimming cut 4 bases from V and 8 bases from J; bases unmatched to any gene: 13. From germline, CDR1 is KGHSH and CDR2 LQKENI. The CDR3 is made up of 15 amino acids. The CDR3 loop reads CASSLGTARSEGYTF. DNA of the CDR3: TGTGCCAGCTCACTGGGGACAGCGAGGTCGGAAGGCTACACCTTC.

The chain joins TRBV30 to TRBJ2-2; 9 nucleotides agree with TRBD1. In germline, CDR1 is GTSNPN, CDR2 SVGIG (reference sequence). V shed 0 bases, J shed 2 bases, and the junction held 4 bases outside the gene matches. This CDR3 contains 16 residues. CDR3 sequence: CAWSVQGATNTGELFF. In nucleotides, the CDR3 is TGTGCCTGGAGTGTACAGGGGGCCACAAACACCGGGGAGCTGTTTTTT.

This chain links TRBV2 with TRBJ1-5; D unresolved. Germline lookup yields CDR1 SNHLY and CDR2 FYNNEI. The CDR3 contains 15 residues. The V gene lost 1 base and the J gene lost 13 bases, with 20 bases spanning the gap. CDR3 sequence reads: CASSEGVTVLWGQHF. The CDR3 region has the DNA TGTGCCAGCAGTGAAGGGGTCACAGTGCTGTGGGGACAGCATTTT.

For the CDR3, the DNA is TGTGCCAGCAGCTCCCCCACAGGGGTGGCCCTATACAAATACAATGAGCAGTTCTTC. Encoded protein: CASSSPTGVALYKYNEQFF. This sequence joins TRBV6-2 or TRBV6-3 and TRBJ2-1, with 7 bases aligning to TRBD1. This CDR3 region has 19 residues. Losses at the gene ends were 6 bases for V and 4 bases for J; bases not matched to a gene: 21. CDR1 and CDR2 from the germline V gene are MNHEY and SVGEGT.

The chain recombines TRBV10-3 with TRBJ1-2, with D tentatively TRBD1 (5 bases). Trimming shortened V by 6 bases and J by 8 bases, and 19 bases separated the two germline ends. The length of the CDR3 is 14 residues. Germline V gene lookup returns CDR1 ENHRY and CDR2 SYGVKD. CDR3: CAIRPLDSNWGYTF. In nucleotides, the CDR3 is TGTGCCATCAGGCCCCTCGACAGCAACTGGGGCTACACCTTC.

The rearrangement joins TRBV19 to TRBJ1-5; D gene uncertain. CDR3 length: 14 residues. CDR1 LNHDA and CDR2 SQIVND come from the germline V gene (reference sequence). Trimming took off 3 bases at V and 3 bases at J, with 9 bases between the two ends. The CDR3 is CASSIPLINQPQHF. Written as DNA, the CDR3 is TGTGCCAGTAGTATCCCGCTAATCAATCAGCCCCAGCATTTT.